The sample holds many counts of the clone carrying this T cell receptor (beta chain). Germline is not matched at one junction end, which may reflect a read error. The germline V gene has CDR1 MDHEN and CDR2 SYDVKM. The CDR3 consists of 12 residues. The data were taken from a study of identical twins. Template switching added a universal primer binding site, and final cDNA carried unique molecular identifiers. One entry per CDR3 protein results from TCRdb running MiXCR on the 5' RACE reads. The table includes roughly 250,000 distinct CDR3 sequences, over 12% detected once. This rearrangement joins TRBV28 to TRBJ2-7; D is possibly TRBD2 (6 bases). What was sequenced was memory (CD45RO+) T cells sorted from blood. The TCR comes from a woman under 30 in good health. The CDR3 DNA follows: TGTGCCAGCAGTAACCTCCGACACGGGGGTAGGTTC. Amino acid sequence: CASSNLRHGGRF. The whole variable domain, filled in from reference TRBV28 and TRBJ2-7, reads DVKVTQSSRYLVKRTGEKVFLECVQDMDHENMFWYRQDPGLGLRLIYFSYDVKMKEKGDIPEGYSVSREKKERFSLILESASTNQTSMYLCASSNLRHGGRFGPGTRLTVT.